The 9 T cell receptor beta chains below all came from one sample that was sequenced in a study of T cell changes during pregnancy in multiple sclerosis. Data came from immunoSEQ multiplex PCR; TCRdb stores just in-frame clones and leaves some out. The sample lists some 60,000 clones; about nine tenths were seen once. The material sequenced was peripheral blood, taken in the first trimester of pregnancy. The receptor set was obtained from a female donor in good health, enrolled as a control in a pregnancy study.

The CDR3 loop is CASSQSSGSAEQYF. The CDR3 DNA sequence: TGTGCCAGCAGCCAATCTAGCGGGAGCGCCGAGCAGTACTTC. The chain couples TRBV9 to TRBJ2-7; TRBD2 matches 10 bases. Germline V gene sequence: CDR1 SGDLS, CDR2 YYNGEE. CDR3 length: 14 residues. V shed 4 bases, J shed 6 bases, and the junction held 7 bases outside the gene matches.

The chain has TRBV7-2 and TRBJ1-1, with TRBD1 as a possible D gene (6 bases). The germline V gene has CDR1 SGHTA and CDR2 FQGNSA. Trimming left V 5 bases short and J 7 bases short, with 8 bases between. The CDR3 totals 11 residues. The CDR3 is CASSADSEAFF. The CDR3 DNA is TGTGCCAGCAGCGCGGACAGTGAAGCTTTCTTT.

The chain uses TRBV28 and TRBJ1-4; D may be TRBD1 (6 bases). Germline V lookup: CDR1 MDHEN, CDR2 SYDVKM. This CDR3 contains 14 residues. V lost 4 bases, J lost 4 bases, and 10 bases lay in between. In DNA form, the CDR3 reads TGTGCCAGCAGTTCGGAACAGGGTAATGAAAAACTGTTTTTT. Translating gives CASSSEQGNEKLFF.

The chain uses TRBV5-4 and TRBJ2-7; the match to TRBD2 covers 11 bases. With 4 bases clipped from V and 2 bases from J, the junction kept 5 bases outside the gene matches. CDR1 SGHNT and CDR2 YYREEE come from the germline V gene (reference sequence). The CDR3 loop spans 15 amino acids. The chain's CDR3 is CASSQGLAETYEQYF. The DNA of the CDR3 is TGTGCCAGCAGCCAGGGACTAGCGGAGACCTACGAGCAGTACTTC.

The chain is built from TRBV4-1 and TRBJ2-7; perhaps TRBD1 as D (7 bases). This CDR3 has 15 residues. Germline CDR1 MGHRA, CDR2 YSYEKL. The V and J ends lost 4 bases and 6 bases respectively, with 19 bases between them. Here the CDR3 reads CASSLMEGAFTEQYF. The CDR3, as DNA: TGCGCCAGCAGCCTCATGGAGGGGGCTTTTACCGAGCAGTACTTC.

The chain couples TRBV4-3 to TRBJ2-3; 7 bases fit TRBD1. Looked up from germline, CDR1 is LGHNA and CDR2 is YSLEER. CDR3 length equals 13 residues. V was clipped by 1 base and J by 5 bases; unmatched bases: 0. Here the CDR3 DNA reads TGCGCCAGCAGCCAAGCAGGGGGAGATACGCAGTATTTT. This sequence encodes CASSQAGGDTQYF.

This chain joins TRBV13 and TRBJ1-2, with TRBD1 matching over 7 bases. V was clipped by 5 bases and J by 2 bases; unmatched bases: 8. The CDR3 spans 15 residues. Germline V gene lookup returns CDR1 PRHDT and CDR2 FYEKMQ (reference sequence). The CDR3 region is CASSPFGTANYGYTF. The CDR3 DNA sequence: TGTGCCAGCAGCCCATTCGGGACAGCAAACTATGGCTACACCTTC.

The chain is built from TRBV2 and TRBJ2-1; 10 nucleotides match TRBD2. The CDR3 length is 16 residues. Germline V gives CDR1 SNHLY, CDR2 FYNNEI. V dropped 3 bases and J dropped 6; count of bases not matched to a gene: 8. CDR3 nucleotides: TGTGCCAGCAGTGATATAGGAGCGGGAGGGTTCAATGAGCAGTTCTTC. Translation: CASSDIGAGGFNEQFF.

The chain has TRBV9 and TRBJ2-2; D is unresolved. From germline, CDR1 is SGDLS and CDR2 YYNGEE. V was trimmed by 6 bases and J by 2 bases, leaving 8 bases between them. The CDR3 loop spans 13 amino acids. This CDR3 is CASMEPNTGELFF. Written as DNA, the CDR3 is TGTGCCAGCATGGAGCCCAACACCGGGGAGCTGTTTTTT.